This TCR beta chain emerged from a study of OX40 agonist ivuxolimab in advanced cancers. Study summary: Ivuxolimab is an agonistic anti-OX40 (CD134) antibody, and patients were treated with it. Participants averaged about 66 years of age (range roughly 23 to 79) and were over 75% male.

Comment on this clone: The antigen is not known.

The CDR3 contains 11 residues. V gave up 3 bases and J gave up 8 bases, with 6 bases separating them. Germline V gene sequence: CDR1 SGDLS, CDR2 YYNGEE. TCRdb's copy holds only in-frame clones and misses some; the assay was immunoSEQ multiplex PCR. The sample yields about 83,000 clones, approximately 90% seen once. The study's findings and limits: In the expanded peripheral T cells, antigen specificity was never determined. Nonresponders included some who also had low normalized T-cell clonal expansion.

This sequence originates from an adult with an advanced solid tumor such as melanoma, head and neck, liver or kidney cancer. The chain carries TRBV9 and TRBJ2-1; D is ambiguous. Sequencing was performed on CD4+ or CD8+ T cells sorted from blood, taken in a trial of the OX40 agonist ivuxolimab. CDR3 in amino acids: CASSGSYEQFF. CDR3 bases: TGTGCCAGCAGCGGGAGCTATGAGCAGTTCTTC.